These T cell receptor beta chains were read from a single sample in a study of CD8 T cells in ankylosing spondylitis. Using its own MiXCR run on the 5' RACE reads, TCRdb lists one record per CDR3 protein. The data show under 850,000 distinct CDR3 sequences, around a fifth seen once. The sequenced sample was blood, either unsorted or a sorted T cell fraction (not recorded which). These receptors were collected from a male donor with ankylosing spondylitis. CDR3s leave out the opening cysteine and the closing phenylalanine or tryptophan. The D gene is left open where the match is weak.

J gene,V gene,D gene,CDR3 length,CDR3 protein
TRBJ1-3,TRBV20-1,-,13,SAPLGSTHGNTIY
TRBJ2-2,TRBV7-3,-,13,ASSSTGPDTGELF
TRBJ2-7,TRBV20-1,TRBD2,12,SARDSGLAGEQY
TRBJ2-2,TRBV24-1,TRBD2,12,ATSPSGSNGELF
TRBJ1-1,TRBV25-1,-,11,ASSRQVGAEAF
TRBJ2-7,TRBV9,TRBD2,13,ASSVGPSGSYEQY
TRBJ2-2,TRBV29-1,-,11,SVEDLDTGELF
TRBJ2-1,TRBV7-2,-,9,ASSLAGRQF
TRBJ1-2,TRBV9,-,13,ASSAGDGANYGYT
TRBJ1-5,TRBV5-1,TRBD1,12,ASSSGQGDQPQH
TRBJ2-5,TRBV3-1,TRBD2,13,ASSQGPGGQETQY
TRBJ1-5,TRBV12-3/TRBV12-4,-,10,ASTRDNQPQH
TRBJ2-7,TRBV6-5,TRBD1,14,ASSYRDRGSSYEQY
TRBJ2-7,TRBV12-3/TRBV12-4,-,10,ASSYRSYEQY
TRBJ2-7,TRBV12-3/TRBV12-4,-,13,ASSLKALPLYEQY
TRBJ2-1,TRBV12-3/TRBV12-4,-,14,ASSTGAFSSYNEQF
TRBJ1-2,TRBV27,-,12,ASSLKGEFYGYT
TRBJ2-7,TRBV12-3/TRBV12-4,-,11,ASSGTTRYEQY
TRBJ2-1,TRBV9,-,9,ASSQGPALF
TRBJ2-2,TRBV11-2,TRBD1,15,ASSLGRGGADTGELF
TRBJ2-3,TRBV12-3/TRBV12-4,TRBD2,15,ASSKDRAGAVTDTQY
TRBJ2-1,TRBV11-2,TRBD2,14,ASSLGGLGPYNEQF
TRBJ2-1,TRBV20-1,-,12,SARGGGPGNEQF
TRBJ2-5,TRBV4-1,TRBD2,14,ASSPMGLAEQETQY
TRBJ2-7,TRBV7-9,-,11,ASSHKRDYEQY
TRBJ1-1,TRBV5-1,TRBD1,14,ASSSRQGYLNTEAF
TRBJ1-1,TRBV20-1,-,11,SAREPDRLEAF
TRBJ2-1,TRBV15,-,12,ATSRVTEYNEQF
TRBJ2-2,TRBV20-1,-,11,SAPGTVTGELF
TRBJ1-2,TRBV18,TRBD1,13,ASSPAGQGDYGYT
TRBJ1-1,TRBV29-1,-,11,SVYGVLNTEAF
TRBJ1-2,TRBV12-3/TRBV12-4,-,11,ASRGADNYGYT
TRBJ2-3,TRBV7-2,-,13,ASTPRASLSDTQY
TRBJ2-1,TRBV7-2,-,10,ASSLGIAEQF
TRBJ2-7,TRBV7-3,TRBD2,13,ASSISGSGADEQY
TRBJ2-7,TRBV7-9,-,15,ASSSDNYPQGWDEQY
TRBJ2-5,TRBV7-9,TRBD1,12,ASRVGQMEETQY
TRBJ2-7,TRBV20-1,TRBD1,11,SANGQADYEQY
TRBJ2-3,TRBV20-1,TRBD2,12,SAPWTSGGDTQY
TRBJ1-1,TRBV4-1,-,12,ASSQGPINTEAF
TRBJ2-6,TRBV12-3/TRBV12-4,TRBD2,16,ASSLRRGGPVEANVLT
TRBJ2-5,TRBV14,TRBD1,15,ASSQARTGGAEETQY
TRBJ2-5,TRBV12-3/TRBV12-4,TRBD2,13,ASSLLAGVTGTQY
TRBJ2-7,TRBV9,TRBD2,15,ASSVGASGRAVHEQY
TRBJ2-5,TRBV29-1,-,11,SVVPDSQETQY
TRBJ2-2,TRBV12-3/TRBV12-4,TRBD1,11,ASSSRGSGELF
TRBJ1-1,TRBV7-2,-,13,ASSLARGMNTEAF
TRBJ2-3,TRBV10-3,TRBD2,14,AIAPGTSANTDTQY
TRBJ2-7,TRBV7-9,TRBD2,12,ASSGAGGRDEQY
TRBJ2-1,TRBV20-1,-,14,SAREGVAAKYNEQF
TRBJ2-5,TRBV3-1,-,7,ASSQEND
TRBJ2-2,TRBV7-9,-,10,ASSTMDGELF
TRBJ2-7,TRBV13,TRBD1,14,ASSAAGTGGSYEQY